This TCR beta chain stems from a study of T cells after posttransplantation cyclophosphamide. Overall study findings and caveats: Donor-recipient repertoire similarity was low at 1-2 months, rising over year one.

In the case of this clone: Its antigen is as yet unknown.

Clones were sequenced by immunoSEQ multiplex PCR, and TCRdb holds only the in-frame ones, with some missing. In the table there are 25,000 to 35,000 clones, 70% to 90% of which are singletons. This CDR3 comprises 12 residues. In germline, CDR1 is MNHEY, CDR2 SMNVEV (reference sequence). J lost 4 bases, V lost 6 bases, and 0 bases had no gene match. This TCR was sampled from a man aged 45-65 years. The chain joins TRBV27 to TRBJ2-3, with 8 bases lining up with TRBD2. The sequencing input was PBMCs. As DNA, the CDR3 is TGTGCCAGCAGGACTAGCGCAGATACGCAGTATTTT. As protein: CASRTSADTQYF.